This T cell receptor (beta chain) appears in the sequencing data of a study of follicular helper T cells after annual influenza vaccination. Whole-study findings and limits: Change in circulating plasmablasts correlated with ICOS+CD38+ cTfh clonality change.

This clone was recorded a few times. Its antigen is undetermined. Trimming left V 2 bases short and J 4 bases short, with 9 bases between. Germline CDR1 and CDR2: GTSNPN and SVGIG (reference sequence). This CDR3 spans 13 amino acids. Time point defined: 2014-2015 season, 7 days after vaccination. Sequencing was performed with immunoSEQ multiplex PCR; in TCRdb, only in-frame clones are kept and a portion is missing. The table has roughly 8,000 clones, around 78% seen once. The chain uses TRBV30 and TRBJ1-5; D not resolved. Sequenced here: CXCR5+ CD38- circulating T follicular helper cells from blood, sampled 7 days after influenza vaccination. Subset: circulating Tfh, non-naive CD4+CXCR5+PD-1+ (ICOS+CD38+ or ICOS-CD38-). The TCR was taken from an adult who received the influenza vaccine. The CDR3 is CAWSFGENQPQHF. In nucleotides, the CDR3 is TGTGCCTGGAGTTTCGGGGAAAATCAGCCCCAGCATTTT.